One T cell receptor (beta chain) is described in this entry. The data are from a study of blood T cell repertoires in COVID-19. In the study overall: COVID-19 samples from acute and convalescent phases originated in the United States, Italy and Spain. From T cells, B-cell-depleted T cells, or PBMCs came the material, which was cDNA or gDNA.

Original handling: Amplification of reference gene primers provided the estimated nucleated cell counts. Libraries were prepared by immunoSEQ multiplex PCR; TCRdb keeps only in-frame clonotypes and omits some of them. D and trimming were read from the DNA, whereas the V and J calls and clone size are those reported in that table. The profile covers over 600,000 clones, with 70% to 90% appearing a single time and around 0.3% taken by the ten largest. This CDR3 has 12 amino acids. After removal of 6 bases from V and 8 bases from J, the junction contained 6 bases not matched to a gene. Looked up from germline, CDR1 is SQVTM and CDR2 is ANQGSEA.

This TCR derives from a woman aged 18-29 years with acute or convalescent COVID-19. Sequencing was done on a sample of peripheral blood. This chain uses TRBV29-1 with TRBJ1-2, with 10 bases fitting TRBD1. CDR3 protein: CSVADRGRGYTF. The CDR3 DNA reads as TGCAGCGTGGCCGACAGGGGGCGCGGCTACACCTTC.